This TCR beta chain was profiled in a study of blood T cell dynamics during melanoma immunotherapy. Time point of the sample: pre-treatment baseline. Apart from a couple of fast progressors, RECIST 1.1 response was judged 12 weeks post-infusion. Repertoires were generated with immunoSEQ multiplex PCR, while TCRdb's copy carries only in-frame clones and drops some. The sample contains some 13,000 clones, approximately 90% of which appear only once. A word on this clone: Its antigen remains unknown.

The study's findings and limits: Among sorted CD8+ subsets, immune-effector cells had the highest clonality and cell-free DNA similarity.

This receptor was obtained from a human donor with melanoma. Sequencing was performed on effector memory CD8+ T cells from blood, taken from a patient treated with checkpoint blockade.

As DNA, the CDR3 is TGTGCCAGTAGTACGGGGACAGGGACCACTGAAGCTTTCTTT. It specifies CASSTGTGTTEAFF. The chain joins TRBV19 to TRBJ1-1; 9 bases line up with TRBD1. V lost 4 bases, J lost 4 bases, and 4 bases stayed unmatched. The germline V gene has CDR1 LNHDA and CDR2 SQIVND (reference sequence). The CDR3 runs to 14 residues.